The present entry profiles one TCR beta chain with its context. As yet, its antigen is unknown. The protocol was immunoSEQ multiplex PCR, while the TCRdb copy is restricted to in-frame clones and leaves out a portion. The data hold almost 700,000 clones, with 92% observed a single time. The data are from a study of shared clonotypes between healthy human individuals. Study conclusions and caveats: In several donors, about 5% of naive CD4 clonotypes appeared in common. Sampling involved blood alone; tissue repertoires likely differ.

Germline CDR1 is SGHDN and CDR2 is FVKESK. The V gene lost 2 bases and the J gene lost 0 bases, with 17 bases spanning the gap. The length of the CDR3 is 18 residues. Naive CD8 populations comprised CD45RO-negative cells positively selected for CCR7, excluding terminally differentiated effector memory CD45RA+ cells. This rearrangement joins TRBV14 to TRBJ2-1, with a possible D match to TRBD1 (6 bases). This TCR came from a man aged 30-40 years in good health. The material sequenced was naive CD8+ T cells sorted from blood. The CDR3 loop is CASSQKGRPDSSYNEQFF. In DNA form, the CDR3 reads TGTGCCAGCAGCCAAAAGGGGCGACCGGACAGCTCCTACAATGAGCAGTTCTTC.